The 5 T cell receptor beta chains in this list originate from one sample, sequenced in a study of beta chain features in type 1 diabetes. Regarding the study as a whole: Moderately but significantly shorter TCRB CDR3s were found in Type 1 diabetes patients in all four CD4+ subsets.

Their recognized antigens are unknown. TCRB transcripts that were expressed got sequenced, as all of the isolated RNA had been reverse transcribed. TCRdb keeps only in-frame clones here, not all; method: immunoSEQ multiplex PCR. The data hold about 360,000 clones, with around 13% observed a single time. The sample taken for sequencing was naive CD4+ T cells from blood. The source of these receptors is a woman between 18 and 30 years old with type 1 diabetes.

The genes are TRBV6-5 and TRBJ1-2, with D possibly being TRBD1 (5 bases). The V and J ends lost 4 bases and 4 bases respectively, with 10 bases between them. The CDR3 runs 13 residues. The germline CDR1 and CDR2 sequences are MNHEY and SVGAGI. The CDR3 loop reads CASSSGRAYGYTF. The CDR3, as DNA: TGTGCCAGCAGTTCAGGGCGCGCCTATGGCTACACCTTC.

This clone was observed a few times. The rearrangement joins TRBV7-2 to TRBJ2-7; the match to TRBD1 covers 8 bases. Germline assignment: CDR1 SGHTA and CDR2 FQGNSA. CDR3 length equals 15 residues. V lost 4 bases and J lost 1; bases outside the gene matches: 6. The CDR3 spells CASSYTGTGSYEQYF. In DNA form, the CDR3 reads TGTGCCAGCAGCTACACCGGGACAGGATCCTACGAGCAGTACTTC.

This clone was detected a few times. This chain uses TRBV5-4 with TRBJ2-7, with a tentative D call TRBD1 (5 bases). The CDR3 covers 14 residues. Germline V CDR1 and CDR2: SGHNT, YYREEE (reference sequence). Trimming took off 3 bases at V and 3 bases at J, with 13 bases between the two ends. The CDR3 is CASSSQAGRYEQYF. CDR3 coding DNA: TGTGCCAGCAGCTCCCAGGCAGGGCGCTACGAGCAGTACTTC.

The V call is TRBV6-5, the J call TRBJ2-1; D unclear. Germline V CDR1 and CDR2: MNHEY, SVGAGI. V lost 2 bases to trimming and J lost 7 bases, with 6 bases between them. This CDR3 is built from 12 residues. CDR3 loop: CASSYSRNEQFF. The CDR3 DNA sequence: TGTGCCAGCAGTTACAGTCGGAATGAGCAGTTCTTC.

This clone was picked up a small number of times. For the CDR3, the DNA is TGTGCCAGCAGCCCCCCAGGTTGGGTAGGGCAGTACTTC. This encodes CASSPPGWVGQYF. The genes are TRBV7-9 and TRBJ2-7; D remains unclear. The germline V and J ends were trimmed by 5 bases and 9 bases, with 17 bases remaining between them. The CDR3 is 13 residues long. Per germline, CDR1 SEHNR and CDR2 FQNEAQ (reference sequence).